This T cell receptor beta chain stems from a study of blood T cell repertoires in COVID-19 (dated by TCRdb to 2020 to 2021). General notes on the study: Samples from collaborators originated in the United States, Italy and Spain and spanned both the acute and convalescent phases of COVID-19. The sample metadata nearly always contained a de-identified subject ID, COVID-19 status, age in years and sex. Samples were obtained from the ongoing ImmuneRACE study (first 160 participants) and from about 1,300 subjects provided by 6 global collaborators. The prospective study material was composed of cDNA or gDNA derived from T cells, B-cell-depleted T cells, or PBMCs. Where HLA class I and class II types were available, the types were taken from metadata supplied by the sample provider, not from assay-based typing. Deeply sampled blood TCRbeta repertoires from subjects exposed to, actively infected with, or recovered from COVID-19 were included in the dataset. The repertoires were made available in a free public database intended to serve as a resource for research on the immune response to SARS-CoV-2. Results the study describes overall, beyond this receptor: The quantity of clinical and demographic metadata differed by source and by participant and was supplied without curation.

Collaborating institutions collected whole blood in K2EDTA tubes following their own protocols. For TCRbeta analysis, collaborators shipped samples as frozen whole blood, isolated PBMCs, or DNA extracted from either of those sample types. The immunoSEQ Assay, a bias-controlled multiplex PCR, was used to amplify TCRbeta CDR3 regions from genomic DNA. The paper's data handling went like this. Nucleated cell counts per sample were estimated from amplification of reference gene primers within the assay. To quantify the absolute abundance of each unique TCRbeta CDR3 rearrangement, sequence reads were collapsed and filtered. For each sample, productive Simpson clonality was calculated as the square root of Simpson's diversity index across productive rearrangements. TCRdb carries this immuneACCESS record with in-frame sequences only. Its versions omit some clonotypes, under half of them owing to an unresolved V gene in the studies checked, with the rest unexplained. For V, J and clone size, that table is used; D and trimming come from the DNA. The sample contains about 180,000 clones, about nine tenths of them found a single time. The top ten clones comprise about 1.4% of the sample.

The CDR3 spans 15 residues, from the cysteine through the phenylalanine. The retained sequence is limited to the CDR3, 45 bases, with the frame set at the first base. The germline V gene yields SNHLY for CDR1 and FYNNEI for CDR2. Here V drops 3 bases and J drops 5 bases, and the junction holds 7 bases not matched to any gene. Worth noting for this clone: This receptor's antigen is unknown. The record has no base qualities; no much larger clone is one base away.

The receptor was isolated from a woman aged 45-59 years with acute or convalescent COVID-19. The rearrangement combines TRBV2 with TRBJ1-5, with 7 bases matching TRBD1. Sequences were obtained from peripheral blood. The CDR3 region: CASSDYRGFDQPQHF. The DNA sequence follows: TGTGCCAGCAGTGATTACAGGGGATTTGATCAGCCCCAGCATTTT.